This T cell receptor (beta chain) derives from a study of blood T cell repertoires in COVID-19. About the study: The United States, Italy and Spain provided the acute and convalescent COVID-19 samples. The cDNA or gDNA used as material had been derived from T cells, B-cell-depleted T cells, or PBMCs.

Source study methods: Reference gene primer amplification in the assay estimated nucleated cell counts. The protocol was immunoSEQ multiplex PCR, while the TCRdb copy is restricted to in-frame clones and leaves out a portion. The DNA gave D and trimming, while V, J and clone size come from that table. This repertoire shows 53,000 or so clones, approximately 80% found once; its top ten account for roughly 23%. CDR3 length: 15 residues. CDR1 is SNHLY and CDR2 is FYNNEI in the germline V gene. V was clipped by 11 bases and J by 0 bases; unmatched bases: 10. Sequences were obtained from peripheral blood. The chain is built from TRBV2 and TRBJ1-3; 7 bases align to TRBD1. The receptor was isolated from a man aged 45-60 years with active or convalescent COVID-19. CDR3 DNA sequence: TGTGCCGCAAACAGGGGAGCCAACTCTGGAAACACCATATATTTT. Amino acids: CAANRGANSGNTIYF.